These 4 T cell receptor beta chains were sequenced from one sample in a study of OX40 agonist ivuxolimab in advanced cancers. Clones were sequenced by immunoSEQ multiplex PCR, and TCRdb holds only the in-frame ones, with some missing. The sample holds approximately 99,000 clones, around 93% seen once. This specimen was CD4+ or CD8+ T cells sorted from blood, taken in a trial of the OX40 agonist ivuxolimab. Receptors originate from an adult with an advanced solid tumor such as melanoma, head and neck, liver or kidney cancer.

This clone was seen once. The chain is built from TRBV5-1 and TRBJ1-2; D not resolved. The CDR3 loop spans 14 amino acids. CDR1 is SGHRS and CDR2 is YFSETQ in the germline V gene. V was trimmed by 3 bases and J by 3 bases, leaving 12 bases between them. The CDR3 sequence: CASSSASGDYGYTF. CDR3 DNA sequence: TGCGCCAGCAGCTCCGCGTCTGGGGACTATGGCTACACCTTC.

This clone came up once. V gene TRBV19 combines with J gene TRBJ2-2, with 11 bases fitting TRBD1. Per germline, CDR1 LNHDA and CDR2 SQIVND (reference sequence). V gave up 4 bases and J gave up 4 bases; unmatched junction bases: 5. This CDR3 is built from 16 residues. Written as DNA, the CDR3 is TGTGCCAGTAGTAGAGGACAGGGGGCGATCACCGGGGAGCTGTTTTTT. Translating gives CASSRGQGAITGELFF.

The chain is built from TRBV12-5 and TRBJ2-5; D might be TRBD2 (5 bases). The germline V and J ends were trimmed by 8 bases and 5 bases, with 12 bases remaining between them. CDR3 size: 12 residues. Germline CDR1 is LGHNT and CDR2 is FRNRAP. Written as DNA, the CDR3 is TGTGCTAGTTCGGCGGGCTTCGAGACCCAGTACTTC. It specifies CASSAGFETQYF. Drawing the rest from reference TRBV12-5 and TRBJ2-5, the complete variable domain is DARVTQTPRHKVTEMGQEVTMRCQPILGHNTVFWYRQTMMQGLELLAYFRNRAPLDDSGMPKDRFSAEMPDATLATLKIQPSEPRDSAVYFCASSAGFETQYFGPGTRLLVL.

With respect to this clone: Additional DNA sequences in this sample encode the identical CDR3. V gene TRBV5-1 combines with J gene TRBJ2-7; D is undetermined. The germline CDR1 and CDR2 sequences are SGHRS and YFSETQ. CDR3 length equals 11 residues. Trimming left V 0 bases short and J 7 bases short, with 5 bases between. The CDR3 DNA is TGCGCCAGCAGCTTGGGACGGGAGCAGTACTTC. This codes for CASSLGREQYF.